Below are 23 T cell receptor beta chains sequenced from a single sample in a study of OX40 agonist ivuxolimab in advanced cancers. Profiled with immunoSEQ multiplex PCR; TCRdb holds only in-frame clones, not every one. The sample carries 78,000 or so clones, roughly 81% recorded once. The material sequenced was CD4+ or CD8+ T cells sorted from blood, taken in a trial of the OX40 agonist ivuxolimab. The receptors were sampled from an adult with an advanced solid tumor such as melanoma, head and neck, liver or kidney cancer.

The chain employs TRBV5-1 and TRBJ2-4; 7 nucleotides line up with TRBD1. Unmatched junction bases numbered 6, after V lost 6 bases and J lost 0 bases. The CDR3 runs 15 residues. CDR1 SGHRS and CDR2 YFSETQ come from the germline V gene. The DNA for the CDR3 is TGCGCCAGCACCGACCCAGGGGGAGCCAAAAACATTCAGTACTTC. Its translation is CASTDPGGAKNIQYF.

The chain recombines TRBV5-4 with TRBJ2-7; D gene unclear. The ends were cut back, 0 bases at V and 3 bases at J, with 10 bases in the middle. Germline CDR1 and CDR2: SGHNT and YYREEE (reference sequence). This CDR3 contains 14 residues. DNA for the CDR3: TGTGCCAGCAGCTTGGGGTCGTCTCACTACGAGCAGTACTTC. This sequence encodes CASSLGSSHYEQYF.

The J gene is TRBJ1-1, the V gene TRBV7-6, with no clear D. The CDR3 sequence is 13 residues long. The germline V and J ends were trimmed by 0 bases and 1 base, with 3 bases remaining between them. Per the germline V gene, CDR1 is SGHVS and CDR2 is FNYEAQ. CDR3 residues: CASSLAGNTEAFF. The CDR3 DNA reads as TGTGCCAGCAGCTTAGCGGGGAACACTGAAGCTTTCTTT.

The rearrangement links TRBV6-5 to TRBJ1-2; D ambiguous. CDR3 length equals 16 residues. V was pared by 0 bases and J by 3 bases, with 14 bases between. Germline V lookup: CDR1 MNHEY, CDR2 SVGAGI. For the CDR3, the DNA is TGTGCCAGCAGTTACTCGAAGGCTGGGATTGACTATGGCTACACCTTC. The encoded protein is CASSYSKAGIDYGYTF.

The chain combines TRBV10-3 with TRBJ2-1; 12 bases are shared with TRBD2. The CDR3 has 15 amino acids. Germline lookup yields CDR1 ENHRY and CDR2 SYGVKD. The V gene end was trimmed by 6 bases and the J gene end by 8 bases; junction bases not matched to a gene: 8. The CDR3 DNA follows: TGTGCCATCAGGTCGGCGACTAGCGGGAGCTATGAGCAGTTCTTC. It yields the protein CAIRSATSGSYEQFF.

This chain uses TRBV6-1 with TRBJ1-3; no clear D gene. The V gene lost 4 bases and the J gene lost 4 bases, with 2 bases spanning the gap. The germline V gene has CDR1 MNHNS and CDR2 SASEGT. This CDR3 has 11 residues. Here the CDR3 reads CASSGGNTIYF. Here the CDR3 DNA reads TGTGCCAGCAGTGGGGGAAACACCATATATTTT.

The J gene is TRBJ1-2, the V gene TRBV5-6, with D possibly TRBD1 on 5 matching bases. Looked up from germline, CDR1 is SGHDT and CDR2 is YYEEEE. The CDR3 contains 14 residues. V lost 1 base and J lost 8, with 15 bases in between. The CDR3 coding sequence is TGTGCCAGCAGCTTGACGTTGGTGGGGGGAGGCTACACCTTC. Translating gives CASSLTLVGGGYTF.

The chain uses TRBV7-9 and TRBJ2-7, with 12 bases aligning to TRBD2. The V gene end was trimmed by 5 bases and the J gene end by 5 bases; junction bases not matched to a gene: 7. CDR3 length: 15 residues. The germline CDR1 and CDR2 sequences are SEHNR and FQNEAQ (reference sequence). CDR3 residues: CASSPTSGRVHEQYF. DNA of the CDR3: TGTGCCAGCAGCCCGACTAGCGGGAGAGTCCACGAGCAGTACTTC.

This chain joins TRBV4-1 and TRBJ1-1, with TRBD1 matching over 12 bases. Germline values: CDR1 MGHRA, CDR2 YSYEKL. V shed 0 bases and J 11 bases; nucleotides not matched to a gene: 4. CDR3 length equals 14 residues. The CDR3 spells CASSQDRDRGRAFF. The CDR3 coding sequence is TGCGCCAGCAGCCAAGATCGGGACAGGGGGCGCGCTTTCTTT.

The chain joins TRBV10-2 to TRBJ1-1, with 11 bases identical to TRBD1. The CDR3 runs to 13 residues. V was pared by 6 bases and J by 5 bases, with 2 bases of the junction left unmatched. CDR1 is WSHSY, CDR2 SAAADI, per germline. The CDR3 region is CASRDRGPTEAFF. The CDR3 region has the DNA TGCGCCAGCAGGGACAGGGGGCCGACTGAAGCTTTCTTT.

The chain combines TRBV4-2 with TRBJ2-5; 9 bases agree with TRBD2. Trimming removed 1 base from V and 5 bases from J; junction bases left unmatched: 11. Germline V gene data show CDR1 as LGHNA and CDR2 as YNFKEQ. The CDR3 extends over 17 amino acids. This CDR3 reads CASSQGSSGRNLETQYF. CDR3 sequence (DNA): TGTGCCAGCAGCCAAGGTAGTAGCGGGAGAAATTTGGAGACCCAGTACTTC.

V usage is TRBV4-1 and J usage is TRBJ2-3; D is unclear. The CDR3 is made up of 18 amino acids. The germline V and J ends were trimmed by 0 bases and 5 bases, with 21 bases remaining between them. Germline CDR1 and CDR2: MGHRA and YSYEKL. The CDR3 here is CASSQDGHLVRLGDTQYF. As DNA, the CDR3 is TGCGCCAGCAGCCAAGACGGGCACTTGGTTCGGCTCGGAGATACGCAGTATTTT.

A note on this clone: A junction boundary mismatches the germline segment, possibly from a read error. The rearrangement links TRBV11-3 to TRBJ2-3; D ambiguous. Germline V lookup: CDR1 SGHNT, CDR2 YENEEA. The CDR3 is 13 residues long. In DNA, the CDR3 is TGTGCCGGCAGCTTAGGCCGCACAGATACGCAGTATTTT. It is translated as CAGSLGRTDTQYF.

CDR3 protein: CASSPTSGAVPYEQYF. Here the CDR3 DNA reads TGTGCCAGCTCACCGACTAGCGGGGCGGTACCCTACGAGCAGTACTTC. This chain links TRBV18 with TRBJ2-7, with 11 bases identical to TRBD2. J lost 2 bases, V lost 3 bases, and 6 bases had no gene match. The CDR3 extends over 16 amino acids. Germline CDR1 KGHSH, CDR2 LQKENI.

The rearrangement links TRBV7-2 to TRBJ1-5, with D possibly TRBD1 on 5 matching bases. The CDR3 extends over 15 amino acids. CDR1 is SGHTA and CDR2 is FQGNSA in the germline V gene. V was pared by 6 bases and J by 0 bases, with 12 bases between. The CDR3 here is CASRARGGSNQPQHF. The CDR3 DNA reads TGTGCCAGCAGAGCTCGGGGGGGTAGCAATCAGCCCCAGCATTTT. The entire variable domain, with the rest obtained from reference TRBV7-2 and TRBJ1-5, is as follows: GAGVSQSPSNKVTEKGKDVELRCDPISGHTALYWYRQSLGQGLEFLIYFQGNSAPDKSGLPSDRFSAERTGGSVSTLTIQRTQQEDSAVYLCASRARGGSNQPQHFGDGTRLSIL.

V usage is TRBV7-9 and J usage is TRBJ1-1, with TRBD1 matching 9 bases. This CDR3 is built from 16 residues. The germline V gene encodes CDR1 SEHNR and CDR2 FQNEAQ (reference sequence). Losses at the gene ends were 8 bases for V and 1 base for J; bases not matched to a gene: 11. The CDR3 loop reads CASRPGQGTPNTEAFF. The CDR3, as DNA: TGTGCCAGCCGTCCGGGACAGGGTACCCCGAACACTGAAGCTTTCTTT. The variable domain in full, completed from reference TRBV7-9 and TRBJ1-1, reads DTGVSQNPRHKITKRGQNVTFRCDPISEHNRLYWYRQTLGQGPEFLTYFQNEAQLEKSRLLSDRFSAERPKGSFSTLEIQRTEQGDSAMYLCASRPGQGTPNTEAFFGQGTRLTVV.

This chain links TRBV5-1 with TRBJ1-1; maybe TRBD1 (6 bases). Deletions cut 4 bases from V and 6 bases from J, with 16 bases between. Germline lookup yields CDR1 SGHRS and CDR2 YFSETQ. This CDR3 has 14 residues. CDR3 nucleotides: TGCGCCAGCAGCCCAAGACAGGATGGAGCTGAAGCTTTCTTT. Protein product: CASSPRQDGAEAFF.

The gene calls are TRBV5-1 and TRBJ1-4; maybe TRBD1 (5 bases). The CDR3 sequence is 14 residues long. The germline V gene has CDR1 SGHRS and CDR2 YFSETQ. Trimming cost V 2 bases and J 5 bases, with 10 bases left between them. The CDR3 loop is CASSLRDGNEKLFF. DNA of the CDR3: TGCGCCAGCAGCTTAAGGGACGGAAATGAAAAACTGTTTTTT.

The chain has TRBV5-6 and TRBJ2-2; 9 bases are shared with TRBD1. This CDR3 has 15 residues. The germline gives CDR1 SGHDT, CDR2 YYEEEE. V lost 6 bases and J lost 2; bases outside the gene matches: 5. CDR3 protein: CASTGTGRNTGELFF. The CDR3 nucleotides read TGTGCCAGCACAGGGACAGGGAGAAACACCGGGGAGCTGTTTTTT.

This clone was found a few times. The rearrangement joins TRBV4-1 to TRBJ1-2, with a weak D call TRBD1 (5 bases). V was clipped by 3 bases and J by 8 bases, with 19 bases between them. Per the germline V gene, CDR1 is MGHRA and CDR2 is YSYEKL. CDR3 length equals 15 residues. CDR3 protein: CASSQQASQVDGYTF. The CDR3 DNA reads TGCGCCAGCAGCCAGCAGGCATCACAGGTGGACGGCTACACCTTC.

The J gene is TRBJ1-1, the V gene TRBV19, with D possibly matching TRBD1 (6 bases). This CDR3 has 13 amino acids. Per the germline V gene, CDR1 is LNHDA and CDR2 is SQIVND (reference sequence). V was shortened by 5 bases and J by 4 bases, with 11 bases between the two germline ends. CDR3 sequence reads: CASSQGRITEAFF. The CDR3 DNA is TGTGCCAGTAGTCAGGGGCGGATCACTGAAGCTTTCTTT.

CDR3 sequence (DNA): TGCGCCAGCAGCTGGATGCCCGGGAGAGGAGAGACCCAGTACTTC. It codes for CASSWMPGRGETQYF. The chain recombines TRBV5-1 with TRBJ2-5; the D gene is possibly TRBD2 (6 bases). Trimming left V 3 bases short and J 4 bases short, with 16 bases between. Germline CDR1 SGHRS, CDR2 YFSETQ. The length of the CDR3 is 15 residues.

J is TRBJ2-7 and V is TRBV19, with TRBD2 matching 14 bases. Germline values: CDR1 LNHDA, CDR2 SQIVND (reference sequence). V lost 0 bases, J lost 5 bases, and 6 bases stayed unmatched. CDR3 size: 17 residues. CDR3 in DNA: TGTGCCAGTAGTATAGATTCCACGGGACTAGCGGGAGACGAGCAGTACTTC. Amino acids: CASSIDSTGLAGDEQYF. The full variable domain, in which reference TRBV19 and TRBJ2-7 provide the parts outside the CDR3, is DGGITQSPKYLFRKEGQNVTLSCEQNLNHDAMYWYRQDPGQGLRLIYYSQIVNDFQKGDIAEGYSVSREKKESFPLTVTSAQKNPTAFYLCASSIDSTGLAGDEQYFGPGTRLTVT.